This T cell receptor (beta chain) is from a study of shared clonotypes between healthy human individuals. Findings and limits, study-wide: The small donor group covered limited genetic and exposure diversity.

This clone has only a few counts. Antigen: not known. Unsorted samples relied on about 90 million PBMCs, which served as the source of genomic DNA. Unsorted PBMC replicate PCRs used 300 ng DNA, 32,000 or so T cell genomes. Per the original data handling: Junction-only immunoSEQ data arrived without quality scores, meaning filtering differed. Sequencing used immunoSEQ multiplex PCR; TCRdb keeps in-frame clones, though not all of them. V, J and clone size were drawn from that table, and D and trimming were deduced from the DNA. The sample holds under 600,000 clones, roughly four fifths seen once. From germline, CDR1 is MRHNA and CDR2 SNTAGT. V lost 3 bases and J lost 4, with 17 bases in between. There are 16 residues in the CDR3.

The chain employs TRBV6-4 and TRBJ2-3; TRBD2 might be the D (5 bases). Sequenced sample: PBMCs. This receptor was obtained from a woman in her thirties or forties in good health. Some clones in this sample may be carry-over from other donors' samples. The CDR3 region is CASSESPTSGPDTQYF. CDR3 sequence (DNA): TGTGCCAGCAGTGAATCACCCACTAGTGGCCCAGATACGCAGTATTTT.